The 32 T cell receptor beta chains given below trace back to one sample, sequenced in a study of cytomegalovirus exposure and HLA in healthy donors (dated by TCRdb to 2016 to 2017). The library was generated by the immunoSEQ multiplex PCR assay. Held by TCRdb, this immuneACCESS table contains in-frame sequences only and omits some clones. Under half of the omission traces to an unresolved V gene where checked; the cause of the rest is unknown. Counted in this sample were roughly 300,000 clones; 75% to 90% of them appeared once. The top ten clones comprise 1.2% of the sample. Sequencing input: PBMCs. These receptors were obtained from a woman aged 25 to 39 in good health and CMV-seropositive.

The rearrangement uses TRBV10-3 and TRBJ1-1; 7 nucleotides line up with TRBD1. Germline trimming cut 6 bases from V and 3 bases from J; bases unmatched to any gene: 10. From germline, CDR1 is ENHRY and CDR2 SYGVKD. This CDR3 region has 15 residues. The CDR3: CAIRLTGLSDTEAFF. The CDR3 DNA sequence: TGTGCCATCAGGTTGACAGGGCTCTCCGACACTGAAGCTTTCTTT.

The chain has TRBV5-5 and TRBJ2-1, with D possibly being TRBD2 (6 bases). V gave up 2 bases and J gave up 8 bases, with 17 bases separating them. Germline V gene data show CDR1 as SGHKS and CDR2 as YYEKEE (reference sequence). The CDR3 consists of 15 residues. CDR3 in amino acids: CASSFPRESGDEQFF. The DNA for the CDR3 is TGTGCCAGCAGCTTTCCACGGGAGAGTGGAGATGAGCAGTTCTTC.

The V call is TRBV7-2, the J call TRBJ2-5, with 11 bases lining up with TRBD2. CDR3 length equals 15 residues. Trimming cost V 5 bases and J 9 bases; bases outside gene matches: 11. CDR1 SGHTA and CDR2 FQGNSA come from the germline V gene. CDR3 in DNA: TGTGCCAGCAGCCCCGAAACTAGCGGGAGATCGGCCCAGTACTTC. It encodes CASSPETSGRSAQYF.

J is TRBJ1-5 and V is TRBV4-2, with D hard to call. The V gene's germline CDR1 is LGHNA and CDR2 YNFKEQ. Trimming removed 1 base at V and 4 bases at J, with 5 bases between. The CDR3 is made up of 13 amino acids. The CDR3 loop reads CASSQAQNQPQHF. DNA of the CDR3: TGTGCCAGCAGCCAAGCACAAAATCAGCCCCAGCATTTT.

V is TRBV28 and J is TRBJ1-1; tentative D call: TRBD1 (5 bases). This CDR3 has 13 residues. The germline CDR1 and CDR2 sequences are MDHEN and SYDVKM. Trimming cost V 8 bases and J 4 bases, with 14 bases left between them. For the CDR3, the DNA is TGTGCCAGCGTGGGGGGGGAGAGCACTGAAGCTTTCTTT. Translated, it gives CASVGGESTEAFF.

The chain recombines TRBV7-7 with TRBJ2-5; D might be TRBD2 (5 bases). Germline-derived CDR1 and CDR2 are SSHAT and FNYEAQ (reference sequence). This CDR3 region has 16 residues. With 2 bases removed from V and 1 base from J, the gap between germline ends came to 14 bases. CDR3 coding DNA: TGTGCCAGCAGCTTAAGTGCAGGAGGATTCCAAGAGACCCAGTACTTC. It translates to CASSLSAGGFQETQYF. Combining the CDR3 with reference TRBV7-7 and TRBJ2-5 gives the whole variable domain GAGVSQSPRYKVTKRGQDVTLRCDPISSHATLYWYQQALGQGPEFLTYFNYEAQPDKSGLPSDRFSAERPEGSISTLTIQRTEQRDSAMYRCASSLSAGGFQETQYFGPGTRLLVL.

This rearrangement joins TRBV11-2 to TRBJ2-2; TRBD2 matches 15 bases. The J segment lost 4 bases and the V segment lost 5 bases, leaving 11 bases of the junction unmatched. CDR1 is SGHAT and CDR2 is FQNNGV in the germline V gene. CDR3 length: 19 amino acids. As DNA, the CDR3 is TGTGCCAGCAGCCACCCGGGACTAGCGGGAGGTCTATCCACCGGGGAGCTGTTTTTT. Its translation: CASSHPGLAGGLSTGELFF.

The chain is built from TRBV10-2 and TRBJ2-5; 8 positions agree with TRBD2. The junction had 10 bases not matched to a gene; V was cut back by 7 bases and J by 3 bases. The CDR3 is made up of 15 amino acids. Germline-derived CDR1 and CDR2 are WSHSY and SAAADI. The chain's CDR3 is CASTLTGTREETQYF. CDR3 DNA: TGCGCCAGCACCTTAACCGGGACTAGGGAAGAGACCCAGTACTTC.

V usage is TRBV6-5 and J usage is TRBJ1-1, with 8 bases fitting TRBD1. Germline CDR1 and CDR2: MNHEY and SVGAGI. This CDR3 is built from 13 residues. V lost 10 bases, J lost 5 bases, and 9 bases stayed unmatched. The CDR3 loop is CATGPGGYTEAFF. The CDR3 DNA sequence: TGTGCCACCGGACCAGGGGGCTATACTGAAGCTTTCTTT.

The chain couples TRBV7-3 to TRBJ2-7; the D gene is possibly TRBD1 (7 bases). Germline CDR1 and CDR2: SGHTA and FQGTGA. Trimming pared 9 bases from V and 2 bases from J, leaving 17 bases between. This CDR3 is 14 amino acids long. The CDR3 region is CAREGTDYPYEQYF. The CDR3 DNA follows: TGTGCCAGGGAGGGGACAGACTACCCCTACGAGCAGTACTTC. Supplemented by reference TRBV7-3 and TRBJ2-7, the full variable domain reads GAGVSQTPSNKVTEKGKYVELRCDPISGHTALYWYRQSLGQGPEFLIYFQGTGAADDSGLPNDRFFAVRPEGSVSTLKIQRTERGDSAVYLCAREGTDYPYEQYFGPGTRLTVT.

V gene TRBV19 combines with J gene TRBJ2-7, with 8 bases fitting TRBD2. CDR1 LNHDA and CDR2 SQIVND come from the germline V gene (reference sequence). V trimming: 3 bases; J trimming: 3 bases; junction bases outside the gene matches: 7. The CDR3 totals 15 residues. CDR3 loop: CASSIPGRAVYEQYF. The CDR3 region has the DNA TGTGCCAGTAGTATCCCCGGGAGGGCCGTCTACGAGCAGTACTTC.

This sequence joins TRBV6-5 and TRBJ1-1; no reliable D call. The V gene's germline CDR1 is MNHEY and CDR2 SVGAGI. Trimming removed 0 bases at V and 0 bases at J, with 8 bases between. The CDR3 spans 15 residues. CDR3 DNA sequence: TGTGCCAGCAGTTACTCAGATACCTTGAACACTGAAGCTTTCTTT. Translation gives CASSYSDTLNTEAFF.

The chain links TRBV28 to TRBJ2-1; D remains unclear. The CDR3 consists of 15 residues. Per the germline V gene, CDR1 is MDHEN and CDR2 is SYDVKM. V was cut by 5 bases and J by 4 bases, with 15 bases left in between. The CDR3 DNA is TGTGCCAGCAGTCCAGAGGCCAGAAGATACAATGAGCAGTTCTTC. It encodes CASSPEARRYNEQFF.

The rearrangement uses TRBV4-1 and TRBJ1-5; D is unresolved. V was cut by 1 base and J by 0 bases, with 10 bases left in between. The CDR3 covers 16 residues. CDR1 is MGHRA, CDR2 YSYEKL, per germline. The DNA of the CDR3 is TGCGCCAGCAGCCAAGTGGTACTCCCTAGCAATCAGCCCCAGCATTTT. It translates to CASSQVVLPSNQPQHF.

V is TRBV5-6 and J is TRBJ2-7; D perhaps matches TRBD1 (5 bases). There are 14 residues in the CDR3. Trimming took off 1 base at V and 4 bases at J, with 12 bases between the two ends. Germline CDR1 SGHDT, CDR2 YYEEEE. DNA for the CDR3: TGTGCCAGCAGCTTGTGGGGCAGGGAATACGAGCAGTACTTC. Its protein is CASSLWGREYEQYF.

The CDR3, as DNA: TGTGCCAGCATCATTAGGGCTAGCGGAGGGGATGAGCAGTTCTTC. Translated, it gives CASIIRASGGDEQFF. This chain links TRBV2 with TRBJ2-1; the match to TRBD2 covers 7 bases. The J segment lost 8 bases and the V segment lost 7 bases, leaving 14 bases of the junction unmatched. The CDR3 covers 15 residues. Germline V gene lookup returns CDR1 SNHLY and CDR2 FYNNEI. Combining the CDR3 with reference TRBV2 and TRBJ2-1 gives the whole variable domain EPEVTQTPSHQVTQMGQEVILRCVPISNHLYFYWYRQILGQKVEFLVSFYNNEISEKSEIFDDQFSVERPDGSNFTLKIRSTKLEDSAMYFCASIIRASGGDEQFFGPGTRLTVL.

The chain is built from TRBV6-1 and TRBJ2-1; 7 bases match TRBD1. Germline values: CDR1 MNHNS, CDR2 SASEGT. With 1 base clipped from V and 2 bases from J, the junction kept 5 bases outside the gene matches. This CDR3 is 16 amino acids long. The DNA for the CDR3 is TGTGCCAGCAGTGAAGAGGGGGCAGGAGCCTACAATGAGCAGTTCTTC. This codes for CASSEEGAGAYNEQFF.

The chain couples TRBV5-6 to TRBJ1-2, with TRBD1 matching 11 bases. CDR3 length equals 19 residues. With V trimmed by 4 bases and J by 7 bases, 21 bases remained unmatched. The germline CDR1 and CDR2 sequences are SGHDT and YYEEEE. DNA of the CDR3: TGTGCCAGCAGCCAGCTACGTAAAGGTCCGGGACAGGGGGGTTTTGGCTACACCTTC. As protein: CASSQLRKGPGQGGFGYTF.

The sample holds one count of this clone. V usage is TRBV6-5 and J usage is TRBJ2-5; 10 bases line up with TRBD2. J lost 4 bases, V lost 0 bases, and 5 bases had no gene match. This CDR3 has 16 residues. Germline V gene sequence: CDR1 MNHEY, CDR2 SVGAGI. The CDR3 here is CASSYSTLAGSETQYF. In DNA, the CDR3 is TGTGCCAGCAGTTACTCTACACTAGCGGGGTCAGAGACCCAGTACTTC.

This clone was detected once. V usage is TRBV7-9 and J usage is TRBJ1-5, with D possibly matching TRBD1 (5 bases). Trimming left V 1 base short and J 2 bases short, with 18 bases between. Germline values: CDR1 SEHNR, CDR2 FQNEAQ (reference sequence). This CDR3 has 18 amino acids. The DNA for the CDR3 is TGTGCCAGCAGCTTAGGACAGCCCCGGGGCCGGGGCAATCAGCCCCAGCATTTT. Translated, it gives CASSLGQPRGRGNQPQHF.

The CDR3 nucleotides are TGTGCCAGTAGGTCTAGCGGGGCCTACGAGCAGTACTTC. This encodes CASRSSGAYEQYF. The chain recombines TRBV19 with TRBJ2-7; 9 bases are a match to TRBD2. V dropped 6 bases and J dropped 2; count of bases not matched to a gene: 2. This CDR3 is built from 13 residues. CDR1 LNHDA and CDR2 SQIVND come from the germline V gene (reference sequence).

The chain is built from TRBV10-3 and TRBJ2-7, with unresolved D. The germline V gene encodes CDR1 ENHRY and CDR2 SYGVKD. Deletions cut 0 bases from V and 2 bases from J, with 5 bases between. This CDR3 has 13 residues. The CDR3 sequence: CAISESPAYEQYF. The CDR3 DNA reads as TGTGCCATCAGTGAGTCACCAGCCTACGAGCAGTACTTC.

CDR3 amino acids: CASSSQGSTGTDTQYF. CDR3 in DNA: TGTGCCAGCAGCTCGCAGGGGTCTACTGGGACAGATACGCAGTATTTT. This sequence joins TRBV7-8 and TRBJ2-3, with D possibly matching TRBD1 (6 bases). V was cut by 4 bases and J by 3 bases, with 17 bases left in between. The germline V gene encodes CDR1 SGHVS and CDR2 FQNEAQ. The length of the CDR3 is 16 residues.

The chain joins TRBV6-1 to TRBJ1-2; possible D gene TRBD1, 6 bases. The CDR3 length is 13 residues. Per germline, CDR1 MNHNS and CDR2 SASEGT. Trimming shortened V by 5 bases and J by 8 bases, and 15 bases separated the two germline ends. CDR3 residues: CASSPTGTSGYTF. CDR3 bases: TGTGCCAGCAGTCCTACAGGGACCTCCGGCTACACCTTC.

The gene calls are TRBV2 and TRBJ1-1; D not resolved. Deletions cut 5 bases from V and 1 base from J, with 11 bases between. The CDR3 extends over 14 amino acids. The germline gives CDR1 SNHLY, CDR2 FYNNEI. The CDR3 is CASSRIGPNTEAFF. The CDR3 DNA sequence: TGTGCCAGCAGTCGAATAGGTCCGAACACTGAAGCTTTCTTT.

V gene TRBV10-3 combines with J gene TRBJ2-7; 10 bases fit TRBD1. Germline CDR1 reads ENHRY; CDR2 reads SYGVKD. J was trimmed by 1 base and V by 0 bases; bases with no gene match: 3. The CDR3 sequence is 16 residues long. CDR3 residues: CAISESWTGGSYEQYF. The CDR3 region has the DNA TGTGCCATCAGTGAGTCTTGGACAGGGGGATCCTACGAGCAGTACTTC.

The chain uses TRBV7-9 and TRBJ1-4; D not resolved. Germline CDR1 and CDR2: SEHNR and FQNEAQ (reference sequence). V lost 3 bases, J lost 5 bases, and 10 bases lay in between. The CDR3 is 14 amino acids. The CDR3 DNA follows: TGTGCCAGCAGCTTGGTGGGATTAAATGAAAAACTGTTTTTT. It translates to CASSLVGLNEKLFF.

This clone was observed once. This chain connects TRBV5-4 to TRBJ1-2; 7 nucleotides agree with TRBD1. The CDR3 consists of 15 residues. V shed 0 bases, J shed 5 bases, and the junction held 7 bases outside the gene matches. Germline CDR1 SGHNT, CDR2 YYREEE (reference sequence). In DNA form, the CDR3 reads TGTGCCAGCAGCTTGGTTGAGGGGGCGGGTTATGGCTACACCTTC. The encoded protein is CASSLVEGAGYGYTF.

The CDR3 sequence: CASSLSNNQPQHF. Here the CDR3 DNA reads TGTGCCAGCAGTTTGTCTAATAATCAGCCCCAGCATTTT. The chain combines TRBV27 with TRBJ1-5, with D unresolved. The CDR3 has 13 amino acids. The ends were cut back, 3 bases at V and 4 bases at J, with 7 bases in the middle. CDR1 is MNHEY and CDR2 is SMNVEV in the germline V gene (reference sequence).

The chain carries TRBV30 and TRBJ1-2, with D unclear. Germline V gene lookup returns CDR1 GTSNPN and CDR2 SVGIG (reference sequence). V lost 2 bases and J 4 bases, leaving 17 bases between the germline ends. CDR3 length: 15 residues. CDR3 in DNA: TGTGCCTGGAGTCCCCGCGGGCGAGATGGCTATGGCTACACCTTC. Amino acid sequence: CAWSPRGRDGYGYTF. The whole variable domain, filled in from reference TRBV30 and TRBJ1-2, reads SQTIHQWPATLVQPVGSPLSLECTVEGTSNPNLYWYRQAAGRGLQLLFYSVGIGQISSEVPQNLSASRPQDRQFILSSKKLLLSDSGFYLCAWSPRGRDGYGYTFGSGTRLTVV.

This clone was seen once. This sequence joins TRBV14 and TRBJ2-7; 7 nucleotides match TRBD1. Germline V gene lookup returns CDR1 SGHDN and CDR2 FVKESK. The CDR3 length is 15 residues. Unmatched junction bases numbered 10, after V lost 3 bases and J lost 5 bases. This CDR3 is CASSQEQGPHHEQYF. CDR3 DNA sequence: TGTGCCAGCAGCCAGGAACAGGGGCCACACCACGAGCAGTACTTC.

CDR3 DNA: TGCAGCGTTGAGAGGGACTCCTCCTACGAGCAGTACTTC. As protein: CSVERDSSYEQYF. The rearrangement uses TRBV29-1 and TRBJ2-7, with D perhaps TRBD2 (6 bases). Trimming left V 3 bases short and J 0 bases short, with 9 bases between. Germline V gives CDR1 SQVTM, CDR2 ANQGSEA. This CDR3 spans 13 amino acids.